This T cell receptor (beta chain) appears in the sequencing data of a study of chronic HIV infection and antiretroviral therapy. TCRdb re-analysed the 5' RACE reads in MiXCR, keeping a single row per CDR3 protein. The sample has 45,000 to 55,000 distinct CDR3 sequences; roughly 19% are singletons. Per the germline V gene, CDR1 is MDHEN and CDR2 is SYDVKM. CDR3 length equals 15 residues. With 6 bases clipped from V and 0 bases from J, the junction kept 7 bases outside the gene matches. The rearrangement uses TRBV28 and TRBJ1-2; 7 bases are shared with TRBD1. The sequencing sample was made of peripheral blood. The receptor's source is an adult who had HIV and had not received antiretroviral therapy, or was an uninfected healthy control (not recorded which). The chain's CDR3 is CASSLGDRTNYGYTF. The CDR3 coding sequence is TGTGCCAGCAGCCTAGGGGACAGAACTAACTATGGCTACACCTTC.